Listed below are T cell receptor beta chains from one sample, sequenced in a study of cytomegalovirus exposure and HLA in healthy donors. TCRdb keeps only in-frame clones here, not all; method: immunoSEQ multiplex PCR. The sample gives about 85,000 clones, more than 60% of which show up once; 2% to 2.5% is in the top ten. Sequencing input: PBMCs. The origin of the receptors is a boy between 5 and 17 years old in good health and CMV-seronegative. Each CDR3 is given without its conserved first and last residue. The D gene is left open where the match is weak. Some rows have no size entry. The others give once, few or many, or a class for an expanded clone.

TRBV30	TRBD1	TRBJ1-2	-	AWMGQAEGNGYT
TRBV6-5	-	TRBJ1-6	few	ASRVDSSNSPLH
TRBV28	-	TRBJ1-2	-	ASSPLGPGYT
TRBV10-3	-	TRBJ1-5	-	AIREAASQPQH
TRBV15	-	TRBJ2-7	-	ATSRSTGSSYEQY
TRBV30	TRBD1	TRBJ1-4	-	AWDRQGTNEKLF
TRBV10-3	-	TRBJ2-7	-	AISDGGTAIHEQY
TRBV10-1	TRBD1	TRBJ2-7	-	ATAGQGALSEQY
TRBV10-3	-	TRBJ2-2	few	AISESIGTGELF
TRBV7-2	-	TRBJ1-5	few	ASTSSRGKGNQPQH
TRBV10-2	-	TRBJ2-5	-	ASSAGRIETQY
TRBV25-1	TRBD1	TRBJ2-5	-	ASSGRDRTTYQETQY
TRBV14	TRBD1	TRBJ1-6	-	ASSQVDRVYNSPLH
TRBV5-1	-	TRBJ1-1	once	ASSSRGGTEAF
TRBV19	-	TRBJ1-5	-	ASAGLNQPQH
TRBV13	-	TRBJ2-2	-	ASSQQARVTGELF
TRBV6-5	-	TRBJ2-5	-	ASSYERAQY
TRBV2	TRBD2	TRBJ2-3	-	ASSAPSSGGASDTQY
TRBV30	-	TRBJ2-1	-	AWTAHLATHEQF
TRBV4-2	TRBD1	TRBJ2-7	few	ASSQNTGTGGLGQY
TRBV7-2	-	TRBJ1-1	-	ASSRNGLPNTEAF
TRBV7-9	-	TRBJ1-1	-	ASSRRQDPRAF
TRBV2	TRBD2	TRBJ2-7	-	ASSEELAGVGEQY
TRBV4-3	-	TRBJ2-2	few	ASSQDVGFDTGELF